These 32 T cell receptor beta chains originate from one sample sequenced in a study of OX40 agonist ivuxolimab in advanced cancers. Clones were sequenced by immunoSEQ multiplex PCR, and TCRdb holds only the in-frame ones, with some missing. The data hold 15,000 to 20,000 clones, with 83% observed a single time. The sample here was CD4+ or CD8+ T cells sorted from blood, taken in a trial of the OX40 agonist ivuxolimab. All receptors come from an adult with an advanced solid tumor such as melanoma, head and neck, liver or kidney cancer.

The chain is built from TRBV4-1 and TRBJ2-5; the D is unclear. Trimming removed 0 bases at V and 7 bases at J, with 9 bases between. The germline V gene encodes CDR1 MGHRA and CDR2 YSYEKL. The CDR3 consists of 13 residues. CDR3 sequence: CASSQEPWPTQYF. CDR3 sequence (DNA): TGCGCCAGCAGCCAAGAACCGTGGCCGACCCAGTACTTC.

This clone was seen more than once but under ten times. The chain recombines TRBV6-5 with TRBJ2-1; possible D gene TRBD2, 6 bases. The CDR3 spans 15 residues. V lost 5 bases, J lost 1 base, and 12 bases lay in between. From germline, CDR1 is MNHEY and CDR2 SVGAGI. This CDR3 reads CASSKASASYNEQFF. CDR3 DNA sequence: TGTGCCAGCAGTAAGGCTAGCGCATCCTACAATGAGCAGTTCTTC.

The rearrangement joins TRBV10-3 to TRBJ1-4; weak D call: TRBD1 (5 bases). This CDR3 has 15 residues. Trimming removed 6 bases at V and 0 bases at J, with 11 bases between. Germline V gene data show CDR1 as ENHRY and CDR2 as SYGVKD. The CDR3 reads CAIRAGVATNEKLFF. The CDR3 coding sequence is TGTGCCATCAGAGCGGGGGTTGCAACTAATGAAAAACTGTTTTTT.

The J gene is TRBJ2-1, the V gene TRBV9; possibly TRBD2 for D (5 bases). Germline V lookup: CDR1 SGDLS, CDR2 YYNGEE. This CDR3 comprises 16 residues. The ends were cut back, 0 bases at V and 7 bases at J, with 17 bases in the middle. The CDR3 protein is CASSVAYGGSQNEQFF. DNA of the CDR3: TGTGCCAGCAGCGTAGCCTACGGAGGAAGCCAGAATGAGCAGTTCTTC. Looking up the rest from reference TRBV9 and TRBJ2-1 gives the full variable domain: DSGVTQTPKHLITATGQRVTLRCSPRSGDLSVYWYQQSLDQGLQFLIQYYNGEERAKGNILERFSAQQFPDLHSELNLSSLELGDSALYFCASSVAYGGSQNEQFFGPGTRLTVL.

This clone was seen more than once but under ten times. The V and J genes are TRBV4-3 and TRBJ2-5; D not resolved. The CDR3 runs to 15 residues. The V end was cut by 0 bases, the J end by 1 base, with 9 bases between. Germline loops: CDR1 LGHNA, CDR2 YSLEER. Written as DNA, the CDR3 is TGCGCCAGCAGCCAAGATGTGGAGACCCAAGAGACCCAGTACTTC. It translates to CASSQDVETQETQYF.

The V and J genes are TRBV27 and TRBJ1-1; unclear D gene. Germline CDR1 MNHEY, CDR2 SMNVEV (reference sequence). The CDR3 runs 13 residues. Trimming shortened V by 5 bases and J by 5 bases, and 12 bases separated the two germline ends. The CDR3 sequence: CASSPRKGTEAFF. CDR3 nucleotides: TGTGCCAGCAGTCCCCGGAAGGGAACTGAAGCTTTCTTT.

The chain is built from TRBV6-5 and TRBJ2-3; D gene ambiguous. This CDR3 contains 14 residues. CDR1 and CDR2 (germline): MNHEY, SVGAGI. The germline V and J ends were trimmed by 4 bases and 4 bases, with 12 bases remaining between them. As DNA, the CDR3 is TGTGCCAGCAGTTCCGGGCTAAAGGCAGATACGCAGTATTTT. This translates into CASSSGLKADTQYF.

The J gene is TRBJ1-6, the V gene TRBV9; TRBD1 matches at 11 bases. Germline CDR1 and CDR2: SGDLS and YYNGEE. V was clipped by 0 bases and J by 10 bases; unmatched bases: 6. There are 16 residues in the CDR3. CDR3 loop: CASSVGGDRGTSPLHF. The CDR3 coding sequence is TGTGCCAGCAGCGTAGGTGGGGACAGGGGGACGTCACCCCTCCACTTT.

This clone was counted between two and nine times. The genes are TRBV2 and TRBJ1-2; 7 bases map to TRBD1. Germline CDR1 is SNHLY and CDR2 is FYNNEI. J lost 8 bases, V lost 6 bases, and 9 bases had no gene match. The CDR3 length is 13 residues. The CDR3 sequence is CASSAYQGEGYTF. In nucleotides, the CDR3 is TGTGCCAGCAGCGCGTACCAGGGGGAGGGCTACACCTTC.

The V call is TRBV19, the J call TRBJ1-2, with 7 nucleotides matching TRBD1. J lost 2 bases, V lost 8 bases, and 5 bases had no gene match. This CDR3 contains 13 residues. CDR1 is LNHDA and CDR2 is SQIVND in the germline V gene (reference sequence). The CDR3 DNA is TGTGCCAGTGGGCACAGGGGAAACTATGGCTACACCTTC. Its protein is CASGHRGNYGYTF.

V gene TRBV2 combines with J gene TRBJ2-1; 8 bases align to TRBD2. V was pared by 6 bases and J by 4 bases, with 11 bases of the junction left unmatched. Germline V gives CDR1 SNHLY, CDR2 FYNNEI. This CDR3 has 16 residues. Here the CDR3 reads CASRPSGGRLYNEQFF. CDR3 DNA sequence: TGTGCCAGCAGGCCTAGCGGCGGGAGGTTGTACAATGAGCAGTTCTTC.

The genes are TRBV18 and TRBJ1-2; TRBD1 matches 7 bases. Unmatched junction bases numbered 6, after V lost 3 bases and J lost 11 bases. The CDR3 has 12 residues. CDR1 and CDR2 from the germline V gene are KGHSH and LQKENI. CDR3 region: CASSPRQGEYTF. The CDR3 bases are TGTGCCAGCTCACCCCGACAGGGTGAATACACCTTC.

The rearrangement links TRBV6-5 to TRBJ1-5; D unresolved. The CDR3 length is 13 residues. With 5 bases removed from V and 0 bases from J, the gap between germline ends came to 5 bases. The germline gives CDR1 MNHEY, CDR2 SVGAGI. DNA of the CDR3: TGTGCCAGCAGTCAATATAGCAATCAGCCCCAGCATTTT. Translated, it gives CASSQYSNQPQHF.

The chain links TRBV28 to TRBJ1-1, with D possibly being TRBD1 (5 bases). The CDR3 spans 14 residues. The V end was cut by 3 bases, the J end by 5 bases, with 13 bases between. From germline, CDR1 is MDHEN and CDR2 SYDVKM. In DNA form, the CDR3 reads TGTGCCAGCAGTTTGGGGTCGGGACTGACTGAAGCTTTCTTT. Protein sequence: CASSLGSGLTEAFF.

The gene calls are TRBV5-5 and TRBJ2-3; the match to TRBD2 covers 9 bases. Trimming cost V 7 bases and J 4 bases; bases outside gene matches: 10. Germline CDR1 reads SGHKS; CDR2 reads YYEKEE (reference sequence). The CDR3 has 15 amino acids. CDR3 loop: CASGLSGGTPDTQYF. The CDR3 DNA is TGTGCCAGCGGATTAAGCGGGGGGACCCCAGATACGCAGTATTTT.

This clone was found once. The CDR3, as DNA: TGTGCCAGCAGCCTCGGACACAAAAATTCACCCCTCCACTTT. This sequence encodes CASSLGHKNSPLHF. The V and J genes are TRBV28 and TRBJ1-6, with D possibly matching TRBD1 (5 bases). This CDR3 spans 14 amino acids. With 6 bases removed from V and 7 bases from J, the gap between germline ends came to 13 bases. The germline CDR1 and CDR2 sequences are MDHEN and SYDVKM.

This clone has more than one count but fewer than ten. The V and J genes are TRBV6-1 and TRBJ2-1, with 14 bases identical to TRBD2. This CDR3 is built from 15 residues. Germline V gene data show CDR1 as MNHNS and CDR2 as SASEGT. The junction had 7 bases not matched to a gene; V was cut back by 5 bases and J by 10 bases. The CDR3 DNA reads TGTGCCAGCAGTCCCGCCGGGACTAGCGGGAGAGAGCAGTTCTTC. It codes for CASSPAGTSGREQFF.

The chain links TRBV5-8 to TRBJ2-2; D unclear. The V gene lost 0 bases and the J gene lost 7 bases, with 13 bases spanning the gap. The CDR3 consists of 15 residues. From germline, CDR1 is SGHTS and CDR2 YDEGEE. The CDR3 DNA sequence: TGTGCCAGCAGCTTGGAGGCTGTAGCCCGCGGGGAGCTGTTTTTT. Its protein product is CASSLEAVARGELFF. Together with reference TRBV5-8 and TRBJ2-2, the CDR3 gives the full variable domain: EAGVTQSPTHLIKTRGQQATLRCSPISGHTSVYWYQQALGLGLQFLLWYDEGEERNRGNFPPRFSGRQFPNYSSELNVNALELEDSALYLCASSLEAVARGELFFGEGSRLTVL.

This clone was seen only a few times. This chain connects TRBV18 to TRBJ2-3; 12 positions match TRBD2. V gave up 2 bases and J gave up 0 bases; unmatched junction bases: 6. There are 18 residues in the CDR3. Germline CDR1 and CDR2: KGHSH and LQKENI. In DNA, the CDR3 is TGTGCCAGCTCACCATCGACTAGCGGGGGACTAAGCACAGATACGCAGTATTTT. Translating it yields CASSPSTSGGLSTDTQYF.

This clone has a single count. This chain uses TRBV6-5 with TRBJ1-2, with 8 bases that match TRBD1. J lost 8 bases, V lost 1 base, and 3 bases had no gene match. CDR1 and CDR2 (germline): MNHEY, SVGAGI. This CDR3 comprises 13 residues. In DNA form, the CDR3 reads TGTGCCAGCAGTTACTTCCAGGGGGCCGGCTACACCTTC. Protein: CASSYFQGAGYTF.

V is TRBV27 and J is TRBJ1-6; 7 bases align to TRBD1. The CDR3 consists of 15 residues. Trimming took 9 bases from V and 5 from J; bases not matched to a gene: 10. CDR1 MNHEY and CDR2 SMNVEV come from the germline V gene (reference sequence). The CDR3 DNA follows: TGTGCCAGAGTATCCGGGACAGAAGATAATTCACCCCTCCACTTT. It specifies CARVSGTEDNSPLHF.

The genes are TRBV9 and TRBJ2-1, with 9 bases identical to TRBD2. Germline trimming cut 0 bases from V and 9 bases from J; bases unmatched to any gene: 7. The CDR3 has 15 residues. Per the germline V gene, CDR1 is SGDLS and CDR2 is YYNGEE. The CDR3 here is CASSVGVSGRIEQFF. DNA of the CDR3: TGTGCCAGCAGCGTAGGGGTTAGCGGGAGAATTGAGCAGTTCTTC.

The V and J genes are TRBV30 and TRBJ1-5, with 8 nucleotides matching TRBD1. Germline CDR1 reads GTSNPN; CDR2 reads SVGIG (reference sequence). The CDR3 runs to 15 residues. The ends lost 3 bases at V and 6 bases at J; junction bases unmatched: 10. The CDR3 region has the DNA TGTGCCTGGAGCAGGGGGCGCGGGGGTGGTCAGCCCCAGCATTTT. Translating it yields CAWSRGRGGGQPQHF.

V gene TRBV11-3 combines with J gene TRBJ1-2; D gene unclear. V was pared by 3 bases and J by 4 bases, with 15 bases between. This CDR3 contains 15 residues. Germline V gene data show CDR1 as SGHNT and CDR2 as YENEEA. CDR3: CASSFLIRHGYGYTF. The CDR3 DNA is TGTGCCAGCAGCTTCCTTATTAGGCACGGCTATGGCTACACCTTC.

V gene TRBV20-1 combines with J gene TRBJ1-1, with a weak D call TRBD1 (5 bases). This CDR3 has 11 amino acids. The germline V gene encodes CDR1 DFQATT and CDR2 SNEGSKA (reference sequence). The V and J ends lost 4 bases and 6 bases respectively, with 9 bases between them. CDR3 bases: TGCAGTGCTAAGGGGTACGCTGAAGCTTTCTTT. This encodes CSAKGYAEAFF.

The genes are TRBV6-1 and TRBJ1-1, with TRBD1 as a possible D gene (5 bases). The CDR3 sequence is 15 residues long. Germline CDR1 reads MNHNS; CDR2 reads SASEGT. V gave up 3 bases and J gave up 1 base, with 12 bases separating them. The CDR3 DNA follows: TGTGCCAGCAGTGACGCAGGGATGGGGAACACTGAAGCTTTCTTT. Translating it yields CASSDAGMGNTEAFF.

The chain combines TRBV6-1 with TRBJ1-2; possibly TRBD1 for D (6 bases). Trimming took 4 bases from V and 5 from J, leaving 11 bases between them. Germline lookup yields CDR1 MNHNS and CDR2 SASEGT. The CDR3 spans 13 residues. The chain's CDR3 is CASSARGGYGYTF. Written as DNA, the CDR3 is TGTGCCAGCAGTGCCAGGGGCGGTTATGGCTACACCTTC.

The chain uses TRBV2 and TRBJ1-5, with TRBD1 identical over 7 bases. Germline V CDR1 and CDR2: SNHLY, FYNNEI. This CDR3 is 15 amino acids long. V lost 5 bases to trimming and J lost 6 bases; unmatched junction nucleotides: 10. The CDR3 loop is CASSRQGQRFQPQHF. For the CDR3, the DNA is TGTGCCAGCAGTAGACAGGGCCAACGATTTCAGCCCCAGCATTTT. Full variable domain (remainder filled in from reference TRBV2 and TRBJ1-5): EPEVTQTPSHQVTQMGQEVILRCVPISNHLYFYWYRQILGQKVEFLVSFYNNEISEKSEIFDDQFSVERPDGSNFTLKIRSTKLEDSAMYFCASSRQGQRFQPQHFGDGTRLSIL.

The chain is built from TRBV4-3 and TRBJ2-5; D is perhaps TRBD2 (6 bases). The CDR3 contains 13 residues. The V end lost 4 bases, the J end lost 1 base, and 7 bases lay between the germline ends. Germline CDR1 LGHNA, CDR2 YSLEER. The CDR3 region is CASSLEGQETQYF. The CDR3 DNA reads TGCGCCAGCAGCCTGGAGGGCCAAGAGACCCAGTACTTC.

CDR3 in DNA: TGTGCCAGCAGGAGAGACTACACCGGGGAGCTGTTTTTT. Protein: CASRRDYTGELFF. The chain couples TRBV6-1 to TRBJ2-2, with D unresolved. This CDR3 spans 13 amino acids. V lost 6 bases and J lost 3, with 8 bases in between. Germline CDR1 MNHNS, CDR2 SASEGT.

The V and J genes are TRBV28 and TRBJ2-7; 10 positions match TRBD2. CDR1 and CDR2 from the germline V gene are MDHEN and SYDVKM. With 2 bases clipped from V and 2 bases from J, the junction kept 9 bases outside the gene matches. CDR3 length equals 17 residues. CDR3: CASSLPKREGLTYEQYF. CDR3 coding DNA: TGTGCCAGCAGTTTACCAAAGCGGGAGGGCCTAACCTACGAGCAGTACTTC.

This chain links TRBV9 with TRBJ2-3, with 8 bases matching TRBD1. V was pared by 3 bases and J by 9 bases, with 9 bases of the junction left unmatched. The germline gives CDR1 SGDLS, CDR2 YYNGEE. This CDR3 region has 14 residues. Written as DNA, the CDR3 is TGTGCCAGCAGCGGGCGCCAGAACAGGGGGACGCAGTATTTT. Translated: CASSGRQNRGTQYF.